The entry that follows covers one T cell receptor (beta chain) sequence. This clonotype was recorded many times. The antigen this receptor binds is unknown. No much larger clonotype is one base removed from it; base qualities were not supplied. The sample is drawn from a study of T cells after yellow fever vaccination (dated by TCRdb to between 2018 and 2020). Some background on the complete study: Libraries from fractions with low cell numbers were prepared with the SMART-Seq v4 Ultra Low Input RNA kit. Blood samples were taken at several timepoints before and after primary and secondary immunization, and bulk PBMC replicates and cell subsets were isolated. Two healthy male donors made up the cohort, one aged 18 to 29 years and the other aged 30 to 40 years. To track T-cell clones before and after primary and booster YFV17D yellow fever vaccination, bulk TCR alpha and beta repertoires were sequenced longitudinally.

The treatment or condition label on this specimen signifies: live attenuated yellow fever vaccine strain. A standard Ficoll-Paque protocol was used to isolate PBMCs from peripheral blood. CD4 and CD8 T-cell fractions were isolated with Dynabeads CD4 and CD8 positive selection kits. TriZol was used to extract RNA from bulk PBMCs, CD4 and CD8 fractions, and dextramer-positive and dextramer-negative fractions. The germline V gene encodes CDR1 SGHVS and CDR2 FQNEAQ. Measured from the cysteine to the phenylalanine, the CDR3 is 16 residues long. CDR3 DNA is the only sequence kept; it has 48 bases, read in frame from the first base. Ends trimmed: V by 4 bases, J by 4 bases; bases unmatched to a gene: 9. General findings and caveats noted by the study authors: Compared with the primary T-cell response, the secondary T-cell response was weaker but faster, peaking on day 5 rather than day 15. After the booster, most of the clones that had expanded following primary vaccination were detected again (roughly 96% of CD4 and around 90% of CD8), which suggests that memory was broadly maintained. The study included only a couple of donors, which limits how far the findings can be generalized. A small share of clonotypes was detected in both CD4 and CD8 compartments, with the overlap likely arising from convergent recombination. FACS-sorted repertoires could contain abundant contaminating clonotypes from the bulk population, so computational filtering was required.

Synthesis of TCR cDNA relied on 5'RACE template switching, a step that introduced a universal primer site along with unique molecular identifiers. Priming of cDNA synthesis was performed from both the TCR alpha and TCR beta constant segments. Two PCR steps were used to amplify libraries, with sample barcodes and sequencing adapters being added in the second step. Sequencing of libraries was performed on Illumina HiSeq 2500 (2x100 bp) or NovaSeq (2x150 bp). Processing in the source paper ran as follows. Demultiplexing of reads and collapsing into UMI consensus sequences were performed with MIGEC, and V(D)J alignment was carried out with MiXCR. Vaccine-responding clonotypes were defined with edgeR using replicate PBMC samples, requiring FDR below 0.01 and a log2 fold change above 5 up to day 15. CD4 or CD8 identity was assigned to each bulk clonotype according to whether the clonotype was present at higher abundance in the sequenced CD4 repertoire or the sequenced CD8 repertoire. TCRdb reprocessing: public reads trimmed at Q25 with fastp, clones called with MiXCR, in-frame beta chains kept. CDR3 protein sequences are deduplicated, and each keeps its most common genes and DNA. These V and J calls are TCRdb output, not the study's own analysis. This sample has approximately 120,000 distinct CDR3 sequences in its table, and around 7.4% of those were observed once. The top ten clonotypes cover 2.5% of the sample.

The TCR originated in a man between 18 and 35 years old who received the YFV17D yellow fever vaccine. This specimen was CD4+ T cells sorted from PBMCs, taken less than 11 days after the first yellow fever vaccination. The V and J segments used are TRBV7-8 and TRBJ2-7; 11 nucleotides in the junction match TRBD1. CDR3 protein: CASSSRPGQGGYEQYF. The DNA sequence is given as TGTGCCAGCAGCTCACGACCGGGACAGGGGGGTTACGAGCAGTACTTC.